This TCR beta chain is drawn from a study of preoperative IRX-2 immunotherapy in early breast cancer. The treatment is: preoperative locoregional IRX-2 cytokine immunotherapy. Samples came from a phase Ib trial of preoperative locoregional IRX-2 cytokine immunotherapy. The repertoire was sequenced with immunoSEQ multiplex PCR; TCRdb's copy has only in-frame clones and lacks some. The sample has roughly 26,000 clones, over 75% seen once; the top ten hold about 1.2%. The CDR3 has 16 residues. V was trimmed by 6 bases and J by 3 bases, leaving 18 bases between them. The sequences come from lymph node tissue, collected after IRX-2 immunotherapy. The sequence was collected from a human donor with breast cancer. V is TRBV23-1 and J is TRBJ2-1; no clear D gene. TRBV23-1 is designated an ORF whose function remains uncertain. CDR3 region: CASSLVWGPFYNEQFF. CDR3 DNA: TGCGCCAGCAGCTTGGTTTGGGGTCCCTTCTACAATGAGCAGTTCTTC.